A selection of T cell receptor beta chains follows, all from one sample in a study of response to subunit inactivated influenza vaccine. A single record per CDR3 protein comes from TCRdb applying MiXCR to the RT-PCR reads. The sample shows some 500,000 distinct CDR3 sequences, 10% to 15% of them seen only once. This material consisted of PBMCs from blood, taken 45 days after vaccination. These receptors all stem from a man aged 45-65 years who received an inactivated influenza vaccine. CDR3s include the opening cysteine and the closing phenylalanine or tryptophan. The D gene is left open where the match is weak.

>TRBJ2-2|.|TRBV12-3/TRBV12-4
CASRGYPNTGELFF
>TRBJ2-1|TRBD2|TRBV5-5
CASSLDFSGGASRNEQFF
>TRBJ2-7|TRBD1|TRBV7-2
CASSVGGTGAYEQYF
>TRBJ2-7|.|TRBV9
CASSVDAGAYEQYF
>TRBJ1-4|.|TRBV5-1
CASSLGGGLAEKLFF
>TRBJ1-4|.|TRBV12-3/TRBV12-4
CASSLDGPNEKLFF
>TRBJ2-4|.|TRBV28
CASSLPGANIQYF
>TRBJ2-1|TRBD2|TRBV6-1
CASSRFSGGALEQFF
>TRBJ2-2|.|TRBV10-3
CAITPSRSNTGELFF
>TRBJ1-1|.|TRBV12-3/TRBV12-4
CASSFPYTEAFF
>TRBJ1-6|.|TRBV27
CASSLMDMGRSPLHF
>TRBJ2-7|.|TRBV10-3
CAISESSGFYEQYF
>TRBJ2-4|TRBD1|TRBV6-1
CASREDREAKNIQYF
>TRBJ1-1|.|TRBV20-1
CSARGARHLNTEAFF
>TRBJ1-6|.|TRBV6-5
CASSQPNSPLHF
>TRBJ2-2|.|TRBV7-2
CASPKPGGINTGELFF
>TRBJ1-2|.|TRBV7-8
CASSLGYDLNYGYTF
>TRBJ2-6|.|TRBV6-1
CASALSGANVLTF
>TRBJ2-7|.|TRBV15
CATSKDSYEQYF
>TRBJ2-5|TRBD2|TRBV20-1
CCAPLAGGKRGETQYF
>TRBJ2-7|TRBD2|TRBV27
CASGPGLAGVVYEQYF
>TRBJ1-4|.|TRBV5-1
CASSLWSYNEKLFF
>TRBJ2-7|TRBD2|TRBV4-1
CASSASGLADYYEQYF
>TRBJ1-4|TRBD1|TRBV18
CASSPRGPIGATNEKLFF
>TRBJ2-7|.|TRBV2
CASSWTVIDEQYF
>TRBJ2-3|.|TRBV27
CASSGDRDGTDTQYF
>TRBJ2-5|TRBD2|TRBV3-1
CASSHPGLGKGEQETQYF
>TRBJ1-2|.|TRBV6-5
CASSYGIQGFRSYGYTF
>TRBJ2-5|.|TRBV4-3
CASSPSWGRTHNQYF
>TRBJ2-1|TRBD2|TRBV7-2
CASRLAGAGSNEQFF
>TRBJ2-5|.|TRBV6-5
CASSSPGTGKETQYF
>TRBJ2-7|.|TRBV7-9
CASSPPGEQYF
>TRBJ2-7|.|TRBV20-1
CSARPVAYSYEQYF
>TRBJ1-5|.|TRBV20-1
CSARDIGGGSNQPQHF
>TRBJ2-2|.|TRBV5-1
CASREGSTGELFF
>TRBJ2-7|.|TRBV7-8
CASSPGTWSYEQYF
>TRBJ2-7|.|TRBV7-2
CASSYPGQYYEQYF
>TRBJ2-3|TRBD2|TRBV12-3/TRBV12-4
CASSLLASGGGNTQYF
>TRBJ1-1|.|TRBV29-1
CSVGGGTEAFF
>TRBJ1-1|TRBD1|TRBV29-1
CSVWTGRNTEAFF
>TRBJ2-7|TRBD2|TRBV27
CASSSIRLTGGEEQYF
>TRBJ2-5|.|TRBV5-1
CASSLQRKETQYF
>TRBJ2-5|.|TRBV20-1
CSARQPPLETQYF
>TRBJ2-7|.|TRBV6-5
CASSYAGSSYEQYF
>TRBJ1-2|.|TRBV2
CASSANLNYGYTF
>TRBJ2-5|.|TRBV12-3/TRBV12-4
CASSFFGGETQYF